Listed below are T cell receptor beta chains from one sample, sequenced in a study of monozygotic twins with inflammatory bowel disease. Reanalyzing the 5' RACE reads, TCRdb keeps one entry per CDR3 protein, without DNA. With about 420,000 distinct CDR3 sequences in the sample, the ten largest clones hold 2% to 2.5%. Sample: blood. The receptors stem from a human donor with ulcerative colitis or Crohn's disease, or a healthy co-twin of an affected twin (not recorded which). The CDR3 runs from the conserved cysteine through the conserved F or W. Fields, in order: J gene, V gene, CDR3 length, CDR3 protein.

J gene: TRBJ2-3; V gene: TRBV30; CDR3 length: 14; CDR3 protein: CAWSSAIRTDTQYF
J gene: TRBJ2-5; V gene: TRBV5-6; CDR3 length: 16; CDR3 protein: CASSFQDRVDRETQYF
J gene: TRBJ1-5; V gene: TRBV24-1; CDR3 length: 12; CDR3 protein: CATSEGSQPQHF
J gene: TRBJ2-4; V gene: TRBV9; CDR3 length: 16; CDR3 protein: CASSPSPGGPGNIQYF
J gene: TRBJ2-3; V gene: TRBV5-1; CDR3 length: 16; CDR3 protein: CASSLEVVTSTDTQYF
J gene: TRBJ1-2; V gene: TRBV7-9; CDR3 length: 13; CDR3 protein: CASSRDTVYGYTF
J gene: TRBJ2-1; V gene: TRBV29-1; CDR3 length: 14; CDR3 protein: CSVREGGANNEQFF
J gene: TRBJ1-6; V gene: TRBV5-6; CDR3 length: 14; CDR3 protein: CASSSRSSNSPLHF
J gene: TRBJ1-1; V gene: TRBV6-5; CDR3 length: 15; CDR3 protein: CASSYSAGRNTEAFF
J gene: TRBJ2-5; V gene: TRBV25-1; CDR3 length: 15; CDR3 protein: CASSEPEGIQETQYF
J gene: TRBJ1-2; V gene: TRBV4-2; CDR3 length: 15; CDR3 protein: CASSQEDVGTGGYTF
J gene: TRBJ1-1; V gene: TRBV7-9; CDR3 length: 15; CDR3 protein: CASMASGRSATEAFF
J gene: TRBJ1-1; V gene: TRBV7-9; CDR3 length: 12; CDR3 protein: CASSHRGFEAFF
J gene: TRBJ2-2; V gene: TRBV5-1; CDR3 length: 17; CDR3 protein: CASSPTSGQGVAGELFF
J gene: TRBJ2-2; V gene: TRBV5-1; CDR3 length: 14; CDR3 protein: CASSLSVVAGELFF
J gene: TRBJ1-1; V gene: TRBV12-3/TRBV12-4; CDR3 length: 13; CDR3 protein: CASSSKSNTEAFF
J gene: TRBJ1-1; V gene: TRBV7-9; CDR3 length: 15; CDR3 protein: CASSSRDRDDTEAFF
J gene: TRBJ2-1; V gene: TRBV24-1; CDR3 length: 16; CDR3 protein: CATSDRIAGRLNEQFF
J gene: TRBJ1-2; V gene: TRBV20-1; CDR3 length: 12; CDR3 protein: CSATRVFLGYTF
J gene: TRBJ2-3; V gene: TRBV5-1; CDR3 length: 15; CDR3 protein: CASSIIGQKADTQYF
J gene: TRBJ2-5; V gene: TRBV20-1; CDR3 length: 12; CDR3 protein: CSANLGTETQYF
J gene: TRBJ2-7; V gene: TRBV7-9; CDR3 length: 13; CDR3 protein: CASSLDILAEQYF
J gene: TRBJ1-5; V gene: TRBV6-1; CDR3 length: 15; CDR3 protein: CASTRDLYSNQPQHF
J gene: TRBJ1-5; V gene: TRBV5-1; CDR3 length: 13; CDR3 protein: CASSLEVGQPQHF
J gene: TRBJ2-1; V gene: TRBV12-3/TRBV12-4; CDR3 length: 15; CDR3 protein: CASSFLGPTYNEQFF
J gene: TRBJ2-1; V gene: TRBV7-2; CDR3 length: 15; CDR3 protein: CASIKNAWSYNEQFF
J gene: TRBJ1-2; V gene: TRBV20-1; CDR3 length: 13; CDR3 protein: CSAPPGQGYGYTF
J gene: TRBJ2-7; V gene: TRBV2; CDR3 length: 12; CDR3 protein: CASKDLSYEQYF
J gene: TRBJ2-5; V gene: TRBV12-3/TRBV12-4; CDR3 length: 13; CDR3 protein: CASSFGSQETQYF
J gene: TRBJ1-6; V gene: TRBV6-1; CDR3 length: 14; CDR3 protein: CASRRDRVISPLHF
J gene: TRBJ2-7; V gene: TRBV5-4; CDR3 length: 14; CDR3 protein: CASSNRDSGYEQYF
J gene: TRBJ2-7; V gene: TRBV19; CDR3 length: 15; CDR3 protein: CASKHRQGLSYEQYF
J gene: TRBJ2-3; V gene: TRBV4-3; CDR3 length: 17; CDR3 protein: CASSQGGLADTVDTQYF
J gene: TRBJ2-5; V gene: TRBV7-6; CDR3 length: 13; CDR3 protein: CASSLAGGETQYF
J gene: TRBJ2-1; V gene: TRBV20-1; CDR3 length: 13; CDR3 protein: CSAGGGLYNEQFF
J gene: TRBJ1-2; V gene: TRBV7-2; CDR3 length: 12; CDR3 protein: CASSYLVYGYTF
J gene: TRBJ2-7; V gene: TRBV20-1; CDR3 length: 14; CDR3 protein: CSATRGGQGGEQYF
J gene: TRBJ2-7; V gene: TRBV4-1; CDR3 length: 18; CDR3 protein: CASSQMTSGTSGAYEQYF
J gene: TRBJ1-2; V gene: TRBV5-1; CDR3 length: 15; CDR3 protein: CASSLVSGTGDGYTF
J gene: TRBJ2-2; V gene: TRBV5-1; CDR3 length: 13; CDR3 protein: CASSSGWTGELFF
J gene: TRBJ2-2; V gene: TRBV20-1; CDR3 length: 18; CDR3 protein: CSARTIIAGGPKSGELFF
J gene: TRBJ2-1; V gene: TRBV5-6; CDR3 length: 17; CDR3 protein: CASSFRTAPGVHNEQFF